The 13 T cell receptor beta chains below all came from one sample that was sequenced in a study of molecular identifiers for immune sequencing clone quantification. MiXCR was run by TCRdb on the PCR reads, yielding one entry per CDR3 protein. The sample has fewer than 30,000 distinct CDR3 sequences, about 15% seen once. The specimen was naive CD8+ T cells from blood, with Jurkat cell RNA spiked in. The subset denotes: FACS-sorted CD8+CD4-CCR7+CD45RA+ naive T cells. Every receptor here comes from a human donor in good health. Some libraries in this study had Jurkat cell RNA spiked in.

This clonotype has a count of ten or more. This chain links TRBV28 with TRBJ1-1, with 9 bases aligning to TRBD1. Germline V CDR1 and CDR2: MDHEN, SYDVKM. The CDR3 is 16 amino acids. Unmatched junction bases numbered 11, after V lost 6 bases and J lost 3 bases. CDR3 region: CASRYTGGSRDTEAFF. DNA of the CDR3: TGTGCCAGCAGGTATACAGGGGGCTCTCGGGACACTGAAGCTTTCTTT.

At least ten counts were recorded for this clonotype. The V call is TRBV11-3, the J call TRBJ1-5; no reliable D call. The CDR3 length is 16 residues. Germline-derived CDR1 and CDR2 are SGHNT and YENEEA. V was trimmed by 1 base and J by 0 bases, leaving 10 bases between them. CDR3 DNA sequence: TGTGCCAGCAGCTTAGCAGAGGGCCATAGCAATCAGCCCCAGCATTTT. It is translated as CASSLAEGHSNQPQHF.

For this clonotype: This could be a read error, since a much larger clone is one nucleotide away. The chain uses TRBV28 and TRBJ1-5; D is unclear. The CDR3 is 11 residues long. Germline V CDR1 and CDR2: MDHEN, SYDVKM. In DNA form, the CDR3 reads TGTGTCAGCAGTTTAGCTGGACTGCAGCATTTT. It translates to CVSSLAGLQHF. Full variable domain (outside the CDR3, taken from reference TRBV28 and TRBJ1-5): DVKVTQSSRYLVKRTGEKVFLECVQDMDHENMFWYRQDPGLGLRLIYFSYDVKMKEKGDIPEGYSVSREKKERFSLILESASTNQTSMYLCVSSLAGLQHFGDGTRLSIL.

This clonotype was recorded many times. The genes are TRBV5-1 and TRBJ1-1; no firm D call. The CDR3 contains 14 residues. V lost 4 bases, J lost 3 bases, and 13 bases lay in between. Germline V gives CDR1 SGHRS, CDR2 YFSETQ. The CDR3 DNA follows: TGCGCCAGCAGCCTGACGTCTTGGGACACTGAAGCTTTCTTT. It yields the protein CASSLTSWDTEAFF.

Ten or more counts support this clonotype. The chain is built from TRBV9 and TRBJ2-1, with 9 bases lining up with TRBD2. The trim removed 5 bases at V and 7 bases at J, leaving 4 bases unmatched. This CDR3 is 13 amino acids long. Germline V gives CDR1 SGDLS, CDR2 YYNGEE. This CDR3 reads CASSSGSKNEQFF. The CDR3, as DNA: TGTGCCAGCAGTAGCGGGAGTAAGAATGAGCAGTTCTTC.

This clonotype showed up many times. The V call is TRBV24-1, the J call TRBJ2-3; D not resolved. Germline lookup yields CDR1 KGHDR and CDR2 SFDVKD. Trimming stripped 2 bases from V and 5 bases from J, with 7 bases between. The length of the CDR3 is 13 residues. In DNA form, the CDR3 reads TGTGCCACCAGTGATTCGTTGCTAGATACGCAGTATTTT. Translating gives CATSDSLLDTQYF.

This clonotype was counted at least ten times. The rearrangement uses TRBV4-1 and TRBJ2-7; a weak D match, TRBD1 (5 bases). With 0 bases removed from V and 6 bases from J, the gap between germline ends came to 18 bases. Germline loops: CDR1 MGHRA, CDR2 YSYEKL. The CDR3 extends over 16 amino acids. This CDR3 is CASSQEYGARVVEQYF. For the CDR3, the DNA is TGCGCCAGCAGCCAAGAGTATGGTGCCAGGGTGGTCGAGCAGTACTTC.

Ten or more counts support this clonotype. The rearrangement joins TRBV4-3 to TRBJ1-1, with D tentatively TRBD1 (5 bases). Per the germline V gene, CDR1 is LGHNA and CDR2 is YSLEER. Trimming took 0 bases from V and 1 from J, leaving 6 bases between them. The CDR3 is 14 residues long. CDR3 in DNA: TGCGCCAGCAGCCAAGATCAGGGGAACACTGAAGCTTTCTTT. This encodes CASSQDQGNTEAFF.

A few counts support this clonotype. This sequence may be a read error, since a much larger clone differs from it by one base. This chain links TRBV4-1 with TRBJ1-5; 7 bases are shared with TRBD1. With V trimmed by 3 bases and J by 2 bases, 4 bases remained unmatched. Germline assignment: CDR1 MGHRA and CDR2 YSYEKL. The CDR3 is made up of 15 amino acids. Here the CDR3 reads CASSHYTGGNQPQHF. DNA for the CDR3: TGCGCCAGCAGCCATTACACAGGGGGCAATCAGCCCCAGCATTTT.

This clonotype appeared many times. The CDR3 region is CASSSGTGGNQPQHF. CDR3 bases: TGTGCCAGCAGCTCCGGGACAGGGGGCAATCAGCCCCAGCATTTT. The chain joins TRBV5-5 to TRBJ1-5; TRBD1 matches 10 bases. The CDR3 covers 15 residues. The V gene end was trimmed by 3 bases and the J gene end by 2 bases; junction bases not matched to a gene: 2. Germline CDR1 is SGHKS and CDR2 is YYEKEE (reference sequence).

This clonotype is medium-sized. This chain joins TRBV7-2 and TRBJ2-5; 10 bases match TRBD2. The V and J ends lost 5 bases and 2 bases, in that order; junction bases with no gene match: 2. The CDR3 length is 14 residues. Per the germline V gene, CDR1 is SGHTA and CDR2 is FQGNSA. The CDR3 spells CASSTSGAQETQYF. The CDR3 DNA sequence: TGTGCCAGCAGCACTAGCGGGGCACAAGAGACCCAGTACTTC.

This clonotype was picked up many times. This chain connects TRBV19 to TRBJ1-1; D may be TRBD1 (6 bases). Trimming pared 5 bases from V and 4 bases from J, leaving 23 bases between. CDR3 length: 17 residues. Germline V gives CDR1 LNHDA, CDR2 SQIVND (reference sequence). The CDR3 DNA reads as TGTGCCAGTAGTCCGTCGGGCGGGGGCTTCAGGGTCACTGAAGCTTTCTTT. The encoded protein is CASSPSGGGFRVTEAFF.

This clonotype was found many times. The CDR3 bases are TGCAGCGGCCTCCCCGGGCTAGCGGGAGAAGTTACCCGCACAGATACGCAGTATTTT. It translates to CSGLPGLAGEVTRTDTQYF. J is TRBJ2-3 and V is TRBV29-1; 10 positions agree with TRBD2. The ends lost 7 bases at V and 1 base at J; junction bases unmatched: 20. The CDR3 has 19 amino acids. The germline V gene has CDR1 SQVTM and CDR2 ANQGSEA.